A selection of T cell receptor beta chains follows, all from one sample in a study of PD-1 blockade in classical Hodgkin lymphoma. This table comes from immunoSEQ multiplex PCR, and its TCRdb copy is limited to in-frame clones, with some not included. This repertoire shows just under 100,000 clones, around 80% found once; its top ten account for about 12%. The sequences come from peripheral blood mononuclear cells (PBMCs), collected at baseline. The receptors here all came from a human donor with classical Hodgkin lymphoma. Both conserved end residues are part of each CDR3. D genes are given only for firm matches. For some rows the clone size is stated as once, few or many, or as a class when expanded; others skip it.

NA | NA | TRBJ2-3 | TRBV30 | TGTGCCTGGAGTGTAAACGGCGGAAATACGCAGTATTTT | CAWSVNGGNTQYF
NA | TRBD1 | TRBJ1-4 | TRBV7-6 | TGTGCCAGCAGCTTAGGGACAGGCGGTGGGGAAAAACTGTTTTTT | CASSLGTGGGEKLFF
NA | NA | TRBJ2-7 | TRBV9 | TGTGCCAGCGGGGGAGCAGGGATTCTCTCCTACGAGCAGTACTTC | CASGGAGILSYEQYF
NA | NA | TRBJ1-2 | TRBV2 | TGTGCCAGCAGTGAAGGCTTGGGCTTTGGCTACACCTTC | CASSEGLGFGYTF
NA | TRBD2 | TRBJ2-1 | TRBV7-9 | TGTGCCAGCAGCCTATCCCTAGCGGGAGCGCACAATGAGCAGTTCTTC | CASSLSLAGAHNEQFF
medium-sized | TRBD1 | TRBJ2-3 | TRBV19 | TGTGCCAGTAGGCCCGGGACAGGGGGCACAGATACGCAGTATTTT | CASRPGTGGTDTQYF
NA | NA | TRBJ2-2 | TRBV14 | TGTGCCAGCAGCCAACTTCCCGGGGAGCTGTTTTTT | CASSQLPGELFF
NA | TRBD2 | TRBJ2-5 | TRBV2 | TGTGCCAGCAGGCGGGAGACCCAAGAGACCCAGTACTTC | CASRRETQETQYF
NA | NA | TRBJ2-6 | TRBV5-8 | TGTGCCAGCAGCTTGGATCTTGGGTATGGCGCTGGGGCCAACGTCCTGACTTTC | CASSLDLGYGAGANVLTF
NA | NA | TRBJ2-2 | TRBV7-6 | TGTGCCAGCACCCACCCTACGGAGGGGGACACCGGGGAGCTGTTTTTT | CASTHPTEGDTGELFF
NA | TRBD2 | TRBJ2-7 | TRBV4-1 | TGCGCCAGCAGCCAAGGGACTAGCGGCACTGCACCAAAAAACTACGAGCAGTACTTC | CASSQGTSGTAPKNYEQYF
NA | NA | TRBJ2-1 | TRBV18 | TGTGCCAGCTCACCACAAAGCGGGCTCTCCTACAATGAGCAGTTCTTC | CASSPQSGLSYNEQFF
NA | NA | TRBJ2-7 | TRBV6-1 | TGTGCCAGCAGTGAGGCCATGGGGGGAGGGGGTCGGTACTTC | CASSEAMGGGGRYF
few | NA | TRBJ1-2 | TRBV7-9 | TGTGCCAGCAGCGGGTCTAACTATGGCTACACCTTC | CASSGSNYGYTF
few | NA | TRBJ1-5 | TRBV7-2 | TGTGCCAGCAGCTTAGCGCTCAGGGTAGGGCAGCCCCAGCATTTT | CASSLALRVGQPQHF
NA | TRBD1 | TRBJ2-3 | TRBV19 | TGTGCCACCGAGGACAGGGGAGCGGCAGATACGCAGTATTTT | CATEDRGAADTQYF
few | TRBD2 | TRBJ2-3 | TRBV7-2 | TGTGCCAGCCGGACTAGCTGGGGTAGCACAGATACGCAGTATTTT | CASRTSWGSTDTQYF
NA | TRBD2 | TRBJ2-3 | TRBV10-3 | TGTGCCACCAGAGCGGGAGGGCCAGAGGATACGCAGTATTTT | CATRAGGPEDTQYF
NA | NA | TRBJ1-5 | TRBV15 | TGTGCCACCAGCAGAGAGAGTATCAATAGCAATCAGCCCCAGCATTTT | CATSRESINSNQPQHF
NA | NA | TRBJ2-1 | TRBV5-1 | TGCGCCAGCAGCTTGGGCTCCAGCTCCTACAATGAGCAGTTCTTC | CASSLGSSSYNEQFF
NA | TRBD1 | TRBJ2-7 | TRBV18 | TGTGCCAGCGGCACCGGGACAGGGGGATCATACGAGCAGTACTTC | CASGTGTGGSYEQYF
once | NA | TRBJ2-5 | TRBV5-6 | TGTGCCAGCAGCACCGCAGGGGTGGAGACCCAGTACTTC | CASSTAGVETQYF
NA | NA | TRBJ2-7 | TRBV12-2 | TGTGCAAGTCGCCTCGGGACTAGCGGCTACGAGCAGTACTTC | CASRLGTSGYEQYF
many | NA | TRBJ2-7 | TRBV11-2 | TGTGCCAGCAGCTTAGAGGGGGCCGGGTCCTACGAGCAGTACTTC | CASSLEGAGSYEQYF
NA | TRBD2 | TRBJ2-1 | TRBV9 | TGTGCCAGCAGCCCCATCCGGGGCGGGAGGGGCCACAATGAGCAGTTCTTC | CASSPIRGGRGHNEQFF
NA | TRBD1 | TRBJ2-2 | TRBV19 | TGTGCCAGTAGTACCGGACGAGGGACAGGGAACACCGGGGAGCTGTTTTTT | CASSTGRGTGNTGELFF
NA | NA | TRBJ2-2 | TRBV5-4 | TGTGCCAGCAGCTTGGCGTCCGGGAGCGGCACCGGGGAGCTGTTTTTT | CASSLASGSGTGELFF
NA | NA | TRBJ2-1 | TRBV4-2 | TGTGCCAGCAGCCAAGACCCGGCTAGCTACAATGAGCAGTTCTTC | CASSQDPASYNEQFF
NA | NA | TRBJ1-1 | TRBV7-8 | TGTGCCAGCACCACGACAGGAAACACTGAAGCTTTCTTT | CASTTTGNTEAFF
NA | NA | TRBJ1-5 | TRBV2 | TGTGCCAGCAGCCCGACAGCTGGGTACAATCAGCCCCAGCATTTT | CASSPTAGYNQPQHF
NA | TRBD2 | TRBJ2-3 | TRBV5-1 | TGCGCCAGCAGCTTGTCCCTTTTAGCGGGAGGGAGCACAGATACGCAGTATTTT | CASSLSLLAGGSTDTQYF
few | NA | TRBJ1-2 | TRBV27 | TGTGCCAGCAGTCCGCTGGGGTTCTATGGCTACACCTTC | CASSPLGFYGYTF
NA | NA | TRBJ1-1 | TRBV18 | TGTGCCAGCTCACCGACGGATTTCTTGAACACTGAAGCTTTCTTT | CASSPTDFLNTEAFF
NA | TRBD1 | TRBJ1-1 | TRBV5-1 | TGCGCCAGCAGCAAAGACAGGGGGCCCACTGAAGCTTTCTTT | CASSKDRGPTEAFF
NA | NA | TRBJ1-4 | TRBV9 | TGTGCCAGCAGCCCTAGTGGAGGGTACGAAAAACTGTTTTTT | CASSPSGGYEKLFF
NA | TRBD2 | TRBJ2-5 | TRBV30 | TGTGCCTGGAGTGTTAGGGGAGGGGAGACCCAGTACTTC | CAWSVRGGETQYF
once | TRBD2 | TRBJ2-1 | TRBV10-3 | TGTGCCATCACGGATGGGGGGGGGAGTTACAATGAGCAGTTCTTC | CAITDGGGSYNEQFF
NA | TRBD1 | TRBJ2-5 | TRBV7-6 | TGTGCCAGCAGCCTCGGGACAGGGGAGACCCAGTACTTC | CASSLGTGETQYF
NA | NA | TRBJ1-1 | TRBV6-6 | TGTGCCAGCAGTTACTCGACGGGGTCTATGAACACTGAAGCTTTCTTT | CASSYSTGSMNTEAFF
NA | TRBD2 | TRBJ2-7 | TRBV5-8 | TGTGCCAGCAGCTTTGTTGTGGGGGTCACTAGCGGGACCCTCGGGCAGTACTTC | CASSFVVGVTSGTLGQYF
NA | TRBD2 | TRBJ2-1 | TRBV2 | TGTGCCAGGGGACTAGCGGGAGGAAGCAATGAGCAGTTCTTC | CARGLAGGSNEQFF
NA | NA | TRBJ2-5 | TRBV27 | TGTGCCAGCAGTGCGGTTTTGACGTACCAAGAGACCCAGTACTTC | CASSAVLTYQETQYF
once | TRBD2 | TRBJ2-2 | TRBV18 | TGTGCCAGCTCACCACCAAGCGGGGGAAACACCGGGGAGCTGTTTTTT | CASSPPSGGNTGELFF
once | TRBD2 | TRBJ2-1 | TRBV7-2 | TGTGCCAGCACCTTGACGGGACTAGGCGGTAATGAGCAGTTCTTC | CASTLTGLGGNEQFF
NA | NA | TRBJ2-2 | TRBV10-3 | TGTGCCATCAGTGAGATCCCGACGGGGCGGTCGAACACCGGGGAGCTGTTTTTT | CAISEIPTGRSNTGELFF
NA | TRBD1 | TRBJ1-2 | TRBV30 | TGTGCCTGGGAGACAGGGAGAGGCTACACCTTC | CAWETGRGYTF
NA | TRBD2 | TRBJ2-3 | TRBV7-3 | TGTGCCAGCAGCTTTCGCGGGAGTCGCACAGATACGCAGTATTTT | CASSFRGSRTDTQYF
few | NA | TRBJ2-2 | TRBV7-2 | TGTGCCAGCAGCACCAGACCACAGGGTTCCGGGGAGCTGTTTTTT | CASSTRPQGSGELFF
once | NA | TRBJ2-1 | TRBV29-1 | TGCAGCGTTGAACACGGACTACCGGGTGTAGAGCAGTTCTTC | CSVEHGLPGVEQFF
NA | NA | TRBJ1-1 | TRBV5-6 | TGTGCCAGCAGCCTAGGCGTGGGCACTGAAGCTTTCTTT | CASSLGVGTEAFF
NA | TRBD1 | TRBJ1-4 | TRBV25-1 | TGTGCCAGCAGTGCACCGGGACAGCTAAATGAAAAACTGTTTTTT | CASSAPGQLNEKLFF
NA | TRBD2 | TRBJ2-3 | TRBV2 | TGTGCCAGCAGGGGGGGCGCTGGACTAGCGGGTAGCACAGATACGCAATATTTT | CASRGGAGLAGSTDTQYF
once | NA | TRBJ2-1 | TRBV7-6 | TGTGCCAGCAGCCGAAGCAGGGGTTACAATGAGCAGTTCTTC | CASSRSRGYNEQFF
NA | NA | TRBJ2-5 | TRBV10-3 | TGTGCCACCGCCCAGGGCGAAGAGACCCAGTACTTC | CATAQGEETQYF
NA | NA | TRBJ1-3 | TRBV19 | TGTGCCTCCACCAGGACGGGGATTATCTCTGGAAACACCATATATTTT | CASTRTGIISGNTIYF
NA | TRBD2 | TRBJ2-1 | TRBV9 | TGTGCCAGCAGGGGGACTAGCGGGAGGGCCGTTGAGCAGTTCTTC | CASRGTSGRAVEQFF